These 18 T cell receptor beta chains originate from one sample sequenced in a study of blood T cell repertoires in COVID-19. Profiled with immunoSEQ multiplex PCR; TCRdb holds only in-frame clones, not every one. The sample records 65,000 to 95,000 clones, about 80% being singletons. The sample was peripheral blood. These TCRs come from a woman aged 40-49 years with active or convalescent COVID-19.

This sequence joins TRBV10-3 and TRBJ1-2; perhaps TRBD1 as D (5 bases). The V and J ends lost 10 bases and 8 bases respectively, with 20 bases between them. The CDR3 consists of 13 residues. Germline assignment: CDR1 ENHRY and CDR2 SYGVKD. The CDR3 bases are TGTGCCACCACTTTGCAGCCACAGGAAGGCTACACCTTC. This translates into CATTLQPQEGYTF.

This rearrangement joins TRBV19 to TRBJ2-5; no firm D call. The CDR3 contains 14 residues. V shed 4 bases and J shed 1 base, with 10 bases lying between them. Germline V lookup: CDR1 LNHDA, CDR2 SQIVND (reference sequence). CDR3 nucleotides: TGTGCCAGTAGTAGCGTGGGCCCCCAAGAGACCCAGTACTTC. It yields the protein CASSSVGPQETQYF.

This chain links TRBV7-8 with TRBJ2-7; 8 bases are a match to TRBD1. V was clipped by 1 base and J by 2 bases; unmatched bases: 10. Germline assignment: CDR1 SGHVS and CDR2 FQNEAQ. The CDR3 runs 17 residues. CDR3 nucleotides: TGTGCCAGCAGCTTAGTACCCCCTGGGACAGGAACCTACGAGCAGTACTTC. Protein: CASSLVPPGTGTYEQYF.

As DNA, the CDR3 is TGTGCCAGCAGTCCCCCGGGGGAGTGGGAGACCCAGTACTTC. It translates to CASSPPGEWETQYF. V usage is TRBV28 and J usage is TRBJ2-5, with D maybe TRBD2 (6 bases). CDR3 length equals 14 residues. CDR1 is MDHEN, CDR2 SYDVKM, per germline. V lost 5 bases, J lost 5 bases, and 15 bases lay in between. The variable domain in full, with the rest retrieved from reference TRBV28 and TRBJ2-5, is DVKVTQSSRYLVKRTGEKVFLECVQDMDHENMFWYRQDPGLGLRLIYFSYDVKMKEKGDIPEGYSVSREKKERFSLILESASTNQTSMYLCASSPPGEWETQYFGPGTRLLVL.

The chain is built from TRBV11-1 and TRBJ2-1, with D perhaps TRBD2 (5 bases). CDR3 length equals 15 residues. Trimming shortened V by 3 bases and J by 3 bases, and 12 bases separated the two germline ends. The germline V gene has CDR1 SGHAT and CDR2 FQDESV (reference sequence). The CDR3 protein is CASSLAGGYYNEQFF. The CDR3 bases are TGTGCCAGCAGCTTGGCAGGAGGCTACTACAATGAGCAGTTCTTC.

This clone occurred once. V gene TRBV12-3 or TRBV12-4 combines with J gene TRBJ2-7; no definite D call. The length of the CDR3 is 12 residues. V was clipped by 4 bases and J by 3 bases, with 7 bases between them. The CDR3 region has the DNA TGTGCCAGCAGTTACGGCGGCTACGAGCAGTACTTC. Its translation: CASSYGGYEQYF.

As regards this clone: Other DNA sequences of this sample code for an identical CDR3. The V call is TRBV9, the J call TRBJ2-5, with D perhaps TRBD1 (5 bases). The CDR3 totals 12 residues. Germline CDR1 SGDLS, CDR2 YYNGEE. V lost 1 base, J lost 4 bases, and 5 bases lay in between. CDR3 sequence reads: CASSVRGETQYF. As DNA, the CDR3 is TGTGCCAGCAGCGTAAGGGGAGAGACCCAGTACTTC.

The chain carries TRBV2 and TRBJ2-1; D is perhaps TRBD2 (6 bases). Germline-derived CDR1 and CDR2 are SNHLY and FYNNEI. Trimming stripped 7 bases from V and 7 bases from J, with 26 bases between. The CDR3 length is 17 residues. Here the CDR3 reads CASTTHAGGSAGNEQFF. CDR3 nucleotides: TGTGCCAGCACCACACATGCGGGCGGGTCGGCGGGGAATGAGCAGTTCTTC.

CDR3 protein: CASSLSQGGDTEAFF. The CDR3 nucleotides read TGCGCCAGCAGCCTGTCCCAGGGTGGGGACACTGAAGCTTTCTTT. This rearrangement joins TRBV5-1 to TRBJ1-1, with D perhaps matching TRBD1 (5 bases). Trimming left V 4 bases short and J 3 bases short, with 16 bases between. This CDR3 has 15 amino acids. The V gene's germline CDR1 is SGHRS and CDR2 YFSETQ.

The chain couples TRBV9 to TRBJ2-6; D gene uncertain. Looked up from germline, CDR1 is SGDLS and CDR2 is YYNGEE. CDR3 length: 16 amino acids. V lost 0 bases to trimming and J lost 0 bases, with 7 bases between them. CDR3 sequence reads: CASSVGGNSGANVLTF. In nucleotides, the CDR3 is TGTGCCAGCAGCGTAGGAGGTAACTCTGGGGCCAACGTCCTGACTTTC.

V usage is TRBV24-1 and J usage is TRBJ2-5; 9 bases are a match to TRBD2. The CDR3 contains 16 residues. The germline V gene has CDR1 KGHDR and CDR2 SFDVKD. The trim removed 2 bases at V and 4 bases at J, leaving 7 bases unmatched. The CDR3 bases are TGTGCCACCAGTGATTATGAAGCGGGGGGATTAGAGACCCAGTACTTC. As protein: CATSDYEAGGLETQYF.

This chain links TRBV7-9 with TRBJ2-7; TRBD1 aligns across 10 bases. The germline V gene encodes CDR1 SEHNR and CDR2 FQNEAQ (reference sequence). V shed 3 bases, J shed 6 bases, and the junction held 5 bases outside the gene matches. The CDR3 loop spans 14 amino acids. CDR3 in DNA: TGTGCCAGCAGCTTCGGGACAGGGGAGCGCGAGCAGTACTTC. Translating it yields CASSFGTGEREQYF.

This sequence joins TRBV11-2 and TRBJ1-6; 11 bases match TRBD1. CDR1 and CDR2 from the germline V gene are SGHAT and FQNNGV. Unmatched junction bases numbered 2, after V lost 4 bases and J lost 9 bases. This CDR3 is built from 14 residues. CDR3 sequence: CASSWGQGGSPLHF. In DNA, the CDR3 is TGTGCCAGCAGCTGGGGACAGGGGGGTTCACCCCTCCACTTT.

The chain is built from TRBV6-5 and TRBJ2-1, with TRBD1 matching over 8 bases. The length of the CDR3 is 12 residues. CDR1 and CDR2 (germline): MNHEY, SVGAGI. Trimming took 5 bases from V and 12 from J; bases not matched to a gene: 6. This CDR3 is CASSPARGRQFF. DNA for the CDR3: TGTGCCAGCAGTCCCGCCAGGGGGCGGCAGTTCTTC.

The V and J genes are TRBV19 and TRBJ1-5; unclear D gene. Between the trimmed V and J ends, which lost 3 bases and 0 bases, there was a span of 18 bases. The germline CDR1 and CDR2 sequences are LNHDA and SQIVND (reference sequence). This CDR3 contains 18 residues. The CDR3 loop is CASSILGRSDYSNQPQHF. In nucleotides, the CDR3 is TGTGCCAGTAGTATTCTGGGCAGGTCGGATTATAGCAATCAGCCCCAGCATTTT.

This clone was seen more than once but under ten times. The chain combines TRBV3-1 (or the pseudogene TRBV3-2) with TRBJ2-6; D is unresolved. The ends were cut back, 1 base at V and 0 bases at J, with 4 bases in the middle. The CDR3 runs to 15 residues. Germline-derived CDR1 and CDR2 are LGHDT and YNNKEL (reference sequence). CDR3 in amino acids: CASSQVRSGANVLTF. In DNA, the CDR3 is TGTGCCAGCAGCCAAGTTCGCTCTGGGGCCAACGTCCTGACTTTC.

This chain connects TRBV9 to TRBJ1-2; no firm D call. V was pared by 0 bases and J by 2 bases, with 5 bases between. This CDR3 comprises 13 residues. CDR1 SGDLS and CDR2 YYNGEE come from the germline V gene. This CDR3 is CASSVGQNYGYTF. For the CDR3, the DNA is TGTGCCAGCAGCGTAGGGCAGAACTATGGCTACACCTTC.

The CDR3 nucleotides read TGTGCCAGCAGTTTTTCGCCAGAATATGGCTACACCTTC. As protein: CASSFSPEYGYTF. This rearrangement joins TRBV27 to TRBJ1-2; D not resolved. This CDR3 spans 13 amino acids. The germline V and J ends were trimmed by 3 bases and 5 bases, with 10 bases remaining between them. CDR1 is MNHEY and CDR2 is SMNVEV in the germline V gene (reference sequence).